This is a list of T cell receptor beta chains from one sample in a study of T cells in Graves' hyperthyroidism and ophthalmopathy. MiXCR was run by TCRdb on the multiplex PCR reads, yielding one entry per CDR3 protein. The data hold approximately 600,000 distinct CDR3 sequences, with 15% to 20% observed a single time. Sequences were obtained from blood. Receptors originate from a woman aged 30 to 39 with Graves' hyperthyroidism. Both conserved end residues are part of each CDR3. D genes are given only for firm matches. Clone size is not always given. Where it is, it says once, few, many or a class for expanded clones.

-	TRBV5-1	TRBJ2-6	-	TGCGCCAGCAGCTTGTCTCTGGTCTTAGGGGCCAACGTCCTGACTTTC	CASSLSLVLGANVLTF
-	TRBV2	TRBJ1-5	-	TGTGCCAGCAGACAGGACTTGAGTCGCAATCAGCCCCAGCATTTT	CASRQDLSRNQPQHF
many	TRBV25-1	TRBJ1-5	-	TGTGCCAGCAGGGACGGGAATCAGCCCCAGCATTTT	CASRDGNQPQHF
many	TRBV12-3/TRBV12-4	TRBJ2-7	TRBD2	TGTGCCAGCAGTTTCGAACTAGCGCGAGAGCAGTACTTC	CASSFELAREQYF
few	TRBV24-1	TRBJ1-2	-	TGTGCCACCAGTGATTCCCCCAAGGGTAATGGCTACACCTTC	CATSDSPKGNGYTF
-	TRBV19	TRBJ2-1	TRBD2	TGTGCCAGTGGGAGGGATACAGTTTCACTCTTCTCCTACAATGAGCAGTTCTTC	CASGRDTVSLFSYNEQFF
-	TRBV7-2	TRBJ1-5	-	TGTGCCAGCAGCTTAGAGGGGTGGGGGCCCCAGCATTTT	CASSLEGWGPQHF
many	TRBV28	TRBJ2-1	-	TGTGCCAGCAGTTTCTGGAATGAGCAGTTCTTC	CASSFWNEQFF
many	TRBV7-2	TRBJ2-7	TRBD1	TGTGCCAGCAGCACAGGGCTCCGGACAGGGGGCTACGAGCAGTACTTC	CASSTGLRTGGYEQYF
few	TRBV5-4	TRBJ2-1	TRBD1	TGTGCCAGCAGGTCGGGGACAGGGGTGGATTACAATGAGCAGTTCTTC	CASRSGTGVDYNEQFF
many	TRBV6-1	TRBJ1-2	-	TGTGCCAGCAGTTCCGACGGCGGCTATGGCTACACCTTC	CASSSDGGYGYTF
few	TRBV10-3	TRBJ1-5	TRBD1	TGTGCCACCGCCGTTGGACAGGGTCAGCCCCAGCATTTT	CATAVGQGQPQHF
many	TRBV28	TRBJ2-1	TRBD2	TGTGCCAGCACATCGGGACTAGATCTCAATGAGCAGTTCTTC	CASTSGLDLNEQFF
many	TRBV6-1	TRBJ2-1	-	TGTGCCAGCACCCGAGGGACCGCCTACAATGAGCAGTTCTTC	CASTRGTAYNEQFF
-	TRBV19	TRBJ2-2	-	TGTGCCAGTAGTATGGGCCCCGGGGAGCTGTTTTTT	CASSMGPGELFF
-	TRBV6-1	TRBJ1-2	-	TGTGCCAGCAGTGAAGCTCGGGTGTCCGGCTACACCTTC	CASSEARVSGYTF
many	TRBV11-3	TRBJ2-5	TRBD1	TGTGCCAGCAGCCACCGAGGGACAGGGGAAGAGACCCAGTACTTC	CASSHRGTGEETQYF
-	TRBV6-1	TRBJ2-2	-	TGTGCCAGCCTTCAAAACACCGGGGAGCTGTTTTTT	CASLQNTGELFF
many	TRBV20-1	TRBJ2-1	-	TGCAGTGCCATCGCGGTTAGGAGCTCCTACAATGAGCAGTTCTTC	CSAIAVRSSYNEQFF
many	TRBV7-9	TRBJ2-3	-	TGTGCCAGCAGCAACCCCAAGATGGGCACAGATACGCAGTATTTT	CASSNPKMGTDTQYF
-	TRBV29-1	TRBJ2-7	-	TGCAGCGTCCTCCAGGGACCCTCCTACGAGCAGTACTTC	CSVLQGPSYEQYF
many	TRBV28	TRBJ2-1	-	TGTGCCAGCAGCCGCCGACGGAATGAGCAGTTCTTC	CASSRRRNEQFF
many	TRBV5-1	TRBJ2-3	TRBD2	TGCGCCAGCAGCTTGGGGACTAGCGGGAACACAGATACGCAGTATTTT	CASSLGTSGNTDTQYF
-	TRBV7-9	TRBJ2-1	TRBD1	TGTGCCAGCAGCCCCAGGGGGTTCTCCTACAATGAGCAGTTCTTC	CASSPRGFSYNEQFF
few	TRBV5-5	TRBJ2-2	TRBD2	TGTGCCAGCAGCTTCCTAGCGGGAAGTGTTACCGGGGAGCTGTTTTTT	CASSFLAGSVTGELFF
-	TRBV3-1	TRBJ2-1	-	TGTGCCAGCAGCCAAGGGACCTTAAACAATGAGCAGTTCTTC	CASSQGTLNNEQFF
many	TRBV20-1	TRBJ2-7	-	TGCAGTGCTCTGGGGCGGGATTTCTCCTACGAGCAGTACTTC	CSALGRDFSYEQYF
many	TRBV2	TRBJ2-1	-	TGTGCCAGCAGTGAAGCGGTGGGGGACTTCGGCAATGAGCAGTTCTTC	CASSEAVGDFGNEQFF
few	TRBV4-1	TRBJ2-1	TRBD2	TGCGCCAGCAGCCAAGGGTGGGCTAGCGGGAAAGGGAATGAGCAGTTCTTC	CASSQGWASGKGNEQFF
-	TRBV9	TRBJ2-2	TRBD1	TGTGCCAGCAGCGTAGCGGGACAGGACCGAGGCGGGGAGCTGTTTTTT	CASSVAGQDRGGELFF
few	TRBV30	TRBJ2-1	-	TGTGCCTGGAGTGGGGTTAGCGGCCTTTCCAATGAGCAGTTCTTC	CAWSGVSGLSNEQFF
many	TRBV2	TRBJ1-1	-	TGTGCCAGCAGTGATGGGGGGGACACTGAAGCTTTCTTT	CASSDGGDTEAFF
few	TRBV18	TRBJ1-6	-	TGTGCCAGCTCACCGGACTCCTATAATTCACCCCTCCACTTT	CASSPDSYNSPLHF
many	TRBV12-3/TRBV12-4	TRBJ2-7	-	TGTGCCAGCAGTTCTAGGGCTACCTACGAGCAGTACTTC	CASSSRATYEQYF
many	TRBV24-1	TRBJ1-2	TRBD1	TGTGCCTTCCGGGACAGCGGAGACGCGGCTGGCTATGGCTACACCTTC	CAFRDSGDAAGYGYTF
many	TRBV12-3/TRBV12-4	TRBJ1-2	-	TGTGCCAGCAGTTTAACTGGTCCCTCCTATGGCTACACCTTC	CASSLTGPSYGYTF
few	TRBV10-3	TRBJ2-1	-	TGTGCCATCAGTGAGTCTGACTATAATGAGCAGTTCTTC	CAISESDYNEQFF
few	TRBV7-9	TRBJ2-5	TRBD1	TGTGCCAGCAGCTTGTACAGGGGAAAAGGAGAGACCCAGTACTTC	CASSLYRGKGETQYF
few	TRBV5-1	TRBJ2-1	-	TGCGCCAGCAGCTTGGAAACGGGAGCTGTTTATGAGCAGTTCTTC	CASSLETGAVYEQFF
few	TRBV7-8	TRBJ1-5	-	TGTGCCAGCAGCTTAGAACTGAGTCGGGCCAGTCGACATTTT	CASSLELSRASRHF
many	TRBV5-1	TRBJ2-3	-	TGCGCCAGCAGCTTGGCCCCGGGGACGGGAAGCACAGATACGCAGTATTTT	CASSLAPGTGSTDTQYF
-	TRBV3-1	TRBJ2-3	TRBD2	TGTGCCAGCAGCCAGCGGGCGGGAGGGCCTCAAGACCCGCAGTATTTT	CASSQRAGGPQDPQYF
-	TRBV9	TRBJ1-4	-	TGTGCCAGCAGCGTAGTGGGGGGAGAAAAACTGTTTTTT	CASSVVGGEKLFF
-	TRBV12-3/TRBV12-4	TRBJ1-2	-	TGTGCCATCCCCCAGGCGGAGGGATTCTATGGCTACACCTTC	CAIPQAEGFYGYTF
many	TRBV27	TRBJ2-7	-	TGTGCCAGCCAAACGGCCCGGGACGGGGGTGGGGAGCAGTACTTC	CASQTARDGGGEQYF
many	TRBV6-5	TRBJ1-2	-	TGTGCCAGCAGTTACTCGGCAGGGCTTTATGGCTACACCTTC	CASSYSAGLYGYTF
many	TRBV27	TRBJ2-1	TRBD2	TGTGCCAGCAGTCTGGCTAGCGGGAGGGGTGAGCAGTTCTTC	CASSLASGRGEQFF